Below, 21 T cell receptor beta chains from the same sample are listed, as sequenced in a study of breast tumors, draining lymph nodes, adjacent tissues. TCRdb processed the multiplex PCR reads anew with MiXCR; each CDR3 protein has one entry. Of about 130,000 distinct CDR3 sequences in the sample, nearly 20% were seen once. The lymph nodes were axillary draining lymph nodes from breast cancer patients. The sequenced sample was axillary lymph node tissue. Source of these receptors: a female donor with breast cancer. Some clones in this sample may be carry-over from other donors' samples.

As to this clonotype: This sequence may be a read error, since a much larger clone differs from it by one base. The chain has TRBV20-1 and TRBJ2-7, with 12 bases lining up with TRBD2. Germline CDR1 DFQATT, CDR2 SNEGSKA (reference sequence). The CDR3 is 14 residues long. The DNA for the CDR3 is TGCAGTGCCCCACGACTAGCGGGGGCCTACGAGCAGTGCTTC. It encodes CSAPRLAGAYEQCF.

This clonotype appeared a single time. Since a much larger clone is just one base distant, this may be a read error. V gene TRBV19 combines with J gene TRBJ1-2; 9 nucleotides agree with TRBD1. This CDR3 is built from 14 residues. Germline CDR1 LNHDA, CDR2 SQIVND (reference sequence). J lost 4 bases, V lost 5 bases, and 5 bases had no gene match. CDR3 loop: CASSFRQGGYGYTF. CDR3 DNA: TGTGCCAGTAGTTTCCGACAGGGGGGCTATGGCTACACCTTC.

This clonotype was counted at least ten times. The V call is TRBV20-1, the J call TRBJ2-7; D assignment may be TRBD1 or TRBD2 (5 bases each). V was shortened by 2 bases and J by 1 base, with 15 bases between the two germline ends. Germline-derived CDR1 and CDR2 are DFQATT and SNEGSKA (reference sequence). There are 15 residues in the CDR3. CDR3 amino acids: CSARIWGRGSYEQYF. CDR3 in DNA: TGCAGTGCTAGAATTTGGGGGAGAGGGTCCTACGAGCAGTACTTC.

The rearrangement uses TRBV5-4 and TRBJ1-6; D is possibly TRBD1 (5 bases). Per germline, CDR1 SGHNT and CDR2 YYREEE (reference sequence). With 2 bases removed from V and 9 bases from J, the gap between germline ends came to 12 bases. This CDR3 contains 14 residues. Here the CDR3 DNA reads TGTGCCAGCAGCTTAGGGGTTACGAGTTCACCCCTCCACTTT. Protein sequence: CASSLGVTSSPLHF.

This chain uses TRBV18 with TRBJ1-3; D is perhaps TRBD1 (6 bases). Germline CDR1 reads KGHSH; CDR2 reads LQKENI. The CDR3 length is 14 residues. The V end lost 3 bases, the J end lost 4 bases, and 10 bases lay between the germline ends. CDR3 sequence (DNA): TGTGCCAGCTCACCCGGACAGACAGGAAACACCATATATTTT. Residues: CASSPGQTGNTIYF.

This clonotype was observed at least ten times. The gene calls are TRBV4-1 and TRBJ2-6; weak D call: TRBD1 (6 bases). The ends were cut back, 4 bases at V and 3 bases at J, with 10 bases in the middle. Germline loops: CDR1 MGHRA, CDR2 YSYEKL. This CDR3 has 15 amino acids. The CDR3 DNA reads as TGCGCCAGCAGCCTAACAGGGCTTGGGGCCAACGTCCTGACTTTC. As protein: CASSLTGLGANVLTF.

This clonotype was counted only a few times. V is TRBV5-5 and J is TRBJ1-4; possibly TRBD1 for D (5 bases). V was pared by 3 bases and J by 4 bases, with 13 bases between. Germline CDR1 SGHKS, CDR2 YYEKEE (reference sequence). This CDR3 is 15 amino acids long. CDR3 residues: CASSSDNPLNEKLFF. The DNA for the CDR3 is TGTGCCAGCAGCTCGGACAACCCCCTTAATGAAAAACTGTTTTTT.

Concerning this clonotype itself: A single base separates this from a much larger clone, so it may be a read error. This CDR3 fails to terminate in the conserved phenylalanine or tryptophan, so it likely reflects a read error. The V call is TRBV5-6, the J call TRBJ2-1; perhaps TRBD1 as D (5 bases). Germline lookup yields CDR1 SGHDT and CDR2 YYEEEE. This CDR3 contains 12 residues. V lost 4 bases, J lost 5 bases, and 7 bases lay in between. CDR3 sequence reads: CASSQTDNEQFL. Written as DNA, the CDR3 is TGTGCCAGCAGCCAGACAGACAATGAGCAGTTCCTC.

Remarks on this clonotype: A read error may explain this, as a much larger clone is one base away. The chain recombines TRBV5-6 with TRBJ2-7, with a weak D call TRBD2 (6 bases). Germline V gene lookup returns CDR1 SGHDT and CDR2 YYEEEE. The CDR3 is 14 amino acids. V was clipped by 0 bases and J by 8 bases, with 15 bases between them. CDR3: CASSLGLVRYKQYF. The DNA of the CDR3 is TGTGCCAGCAGCTTGGGACTAGTAAGATACAAGCAGTACTTC.

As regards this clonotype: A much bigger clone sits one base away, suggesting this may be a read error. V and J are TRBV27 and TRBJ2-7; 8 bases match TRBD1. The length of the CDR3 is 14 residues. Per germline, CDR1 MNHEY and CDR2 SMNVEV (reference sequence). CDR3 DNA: TGTGCCAGCAGTAAGCGACAGGGGCTCGGTGAGCAGCACTTC. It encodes CASSKRQGLGEQHF.

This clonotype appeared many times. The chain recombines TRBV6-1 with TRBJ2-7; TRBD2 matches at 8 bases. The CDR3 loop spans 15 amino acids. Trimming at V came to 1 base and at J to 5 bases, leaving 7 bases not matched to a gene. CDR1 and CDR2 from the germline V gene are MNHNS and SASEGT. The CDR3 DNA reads TGTGCCAGCAGTGAAGAAGCGGGGGAGGGGAACGAGCAGTACTTC. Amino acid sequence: CASSEEAGEGNEQYF.

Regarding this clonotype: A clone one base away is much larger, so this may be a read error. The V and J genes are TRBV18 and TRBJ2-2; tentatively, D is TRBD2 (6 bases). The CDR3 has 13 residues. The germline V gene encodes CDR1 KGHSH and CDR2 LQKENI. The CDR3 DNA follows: TGTGCCAGCTCACCAGTGAGTGTCGGGGGGCTGTTTTTT. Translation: CASSPVSVGGLFF.

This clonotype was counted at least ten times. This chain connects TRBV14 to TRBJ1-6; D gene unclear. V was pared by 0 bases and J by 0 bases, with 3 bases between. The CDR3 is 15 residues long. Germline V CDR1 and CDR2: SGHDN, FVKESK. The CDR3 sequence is CASSQDSSYNSPLHF. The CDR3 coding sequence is TGTGCCAGCAGCCAAGACAGCTCCTATAATTCACCCCTCCACTTT.

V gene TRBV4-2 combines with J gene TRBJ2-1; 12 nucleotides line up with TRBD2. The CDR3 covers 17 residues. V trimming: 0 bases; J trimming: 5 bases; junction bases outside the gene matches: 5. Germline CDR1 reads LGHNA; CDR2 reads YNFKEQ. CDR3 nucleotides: TGTGCCAGCAGCCAAGATCCTAGCGGGGGGGTTCACAATGAGCAGTTCTTC. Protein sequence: CASSQDPSGGVHNEQFF.

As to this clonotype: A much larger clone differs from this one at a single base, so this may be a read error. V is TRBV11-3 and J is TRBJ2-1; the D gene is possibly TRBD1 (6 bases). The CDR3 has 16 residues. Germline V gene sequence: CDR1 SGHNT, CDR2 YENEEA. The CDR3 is CASSLEGGIGGGERFF. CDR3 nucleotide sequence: TGTGCCAGCAGCTTAGAAGGGGGTATTGGTGGGGGTGAGCGGTTCTTC.

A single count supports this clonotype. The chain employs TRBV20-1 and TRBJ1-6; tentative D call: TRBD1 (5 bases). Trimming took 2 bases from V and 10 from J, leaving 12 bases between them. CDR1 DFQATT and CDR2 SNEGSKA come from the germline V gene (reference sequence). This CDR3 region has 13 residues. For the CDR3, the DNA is TGCAGTGCTAGACCCGACAGTAACTCACCCCTCCACTTT. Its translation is CSARPDSNSPLHF.

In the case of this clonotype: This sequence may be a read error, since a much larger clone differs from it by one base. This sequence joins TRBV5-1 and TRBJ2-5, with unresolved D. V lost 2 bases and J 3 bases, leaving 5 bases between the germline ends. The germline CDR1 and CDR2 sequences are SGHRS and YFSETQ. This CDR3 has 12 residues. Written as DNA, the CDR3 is TGCGCCAGCAGCTTCTCTGAAGAGACCCAGTACTTC. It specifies CASSFSEETQYF.

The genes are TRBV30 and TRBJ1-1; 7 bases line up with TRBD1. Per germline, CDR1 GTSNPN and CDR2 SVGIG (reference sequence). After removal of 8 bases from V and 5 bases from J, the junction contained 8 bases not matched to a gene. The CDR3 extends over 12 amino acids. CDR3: CAHGDSWTEAFF. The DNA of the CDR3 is TGTGCCCACGGGGACAGCTGGACTGAAGCTTTCTTT.

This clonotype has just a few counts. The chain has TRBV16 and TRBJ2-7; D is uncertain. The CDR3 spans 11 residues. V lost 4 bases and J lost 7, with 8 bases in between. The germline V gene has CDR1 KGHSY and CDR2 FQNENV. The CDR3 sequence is CASSLEREQYF. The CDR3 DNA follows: TGTGCCAGCAGCCTCGAACGGGAGCAGTACTTC.

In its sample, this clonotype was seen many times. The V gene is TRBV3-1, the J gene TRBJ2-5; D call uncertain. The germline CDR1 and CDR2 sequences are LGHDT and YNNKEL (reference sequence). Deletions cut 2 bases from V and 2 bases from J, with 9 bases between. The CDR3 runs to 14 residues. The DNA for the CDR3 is TGTGCCAGCAGCCAACCCCACAATCAAGAGACCCAGTACTTC. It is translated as CASSQPHNQETQYF.

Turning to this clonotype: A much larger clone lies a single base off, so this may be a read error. The chain's CDR3 is CSARDRSLGPGLASSYNGQFF. CDR3 DNA sequence: TGCAGTGCTAGAGATCGGTCTCTAGGACCAGGACTAGCGAGCTCCTACAATGGGCAGTTCTTC. This chain uses TRBV20-1 with TRBJ2-1; TRBD2 aligns across 9 bases. The CDR3 runs to 21 residues. Germline CDR1 DFQATT, CDR2 SNEGSKA (reference sequence).